The subject of this entry is one TCR beta chain. Its antigen is not yet known. No per-base quality is available; no much larger clone lies one base away. The source of the sample is a study of spatial heterogeneity in lung cancer (dated by TCRdb to the late 2010s). Background on the whole study: Beta-chain transcripts were consistently detected in greater numbers than alpha-chain transcripts, which likely reflects a higher abundance of beta-chain transcripts. Both alpha and beta chains were TCR-sequenced in a few hundred tumor regions, under 85 matched nontumor lung samples and roughly 54 PBMC samples obtained at surgery. In the raw uncorrected reads, each unique combination of TCR and UMI appeared more than ten times on average. Nonsynonymous mutation counts, determined by whole-exome sequencing of tumor tissue, were related to TCR repertoire features. TCR alpha and beta repertoires were quantitatively compared across multiple tumor regions, matched nontumor lung and blood in non-small cell lung cancer.

Study-wide conclusions, independent of this receptor: Ubiquitous expanded tumor TCRs showed up in blood more often at tumor resection than at routine follow-up. Additional single-cell paired TCR alpha and beta sequencing was considered necessary to confirm, at a functional level, the hypothesis that regional TCRs recognize regional mutations.

To prepare the library, 5' RACE was applied. These reads were obtained on a NextSeq 500. To allow correction of PCR and sequencing errors, the TCR library protocol tagged every TCR cDNA molecule with a unique molecular identifier. The source study handled its data this way. TCR identification, UMI-based error correction and CDR3 extraction were performed with Decombinator tools. TCRs above a frequency of 2 per 1,000, corresponding to the top 1% of the tumor frequency distribution, were defined as expanded. Renyi diversity was computed with the R vegan package after each repertoire had been subsampled 100 times to 5,000 TCRs. CDR3 similarity networks were constructed using string-kernel similarity of amino acid triplets, with links drawn between CDR3s whose pairwise similarity was above 0.82. TCRdb reran the public reads through fastp at Q25 and MiXCR, keeping productive beta chains. A single entry per CDR3 protein holds the most common genes and DNA from its merged rows. The V and J calls and clone size come from TCRdb's table, not from the authors' own analysis. The sample includes tens of thousands of distinct CDR3 sequences, with about 5% observed a single time. The top ten clonotypes cover roughly 25% of the sample.

There are 16 amino acids in the CDR3, from cysteine to phenylalanine inclusive. Just the 48-base CDR3 DNA is kept, in frame starting at base 1. Trimming costs V 3 bases and J 2 bases, and their ends lie 16 bases apart. This specimen's time point label, per the study, means: sample taken at primary tumor resection. Donors were 70 or so patients with early-stage, untreated non-small cell lung cancer from the lung TRACERx cohort. TCR sequencing used whole RNA extracted from tumor and nontumor lung tissue, or from cryopreserved PBMC samples, without cell sorting. Patients were selected for TCR sequencing only if sufficient RNA was available from at least two tumor regions.

The chain is assembled from TRBV12-3 or TRBV12-4 and TRBJ1-1; 6 matching bases give a weak D call of TRBD1. Source: PBMCs, taken at surgery. This receptor was taken from a female donor with early-stage non-small cell lung cancer. The CDR3 is CASSFSPGGGNTEAFF. The DNA is TGTGCCAGCAGTTTTTCTCCCGGGGGGGGCAACACTGAAGCTTTCTTT.